The 4 T cell receptor beta chains reported below all come from one sample, sequenced in a study of T cell responses to AZD1222 COVID-19 vaccine. Repertoires were generated with immunoSEQ multiplex PCR, while TCRdb's copy carries only in-frame clones and drops some. The table has about 84,000 clones, around nine tenths seen once. The source material was peripheral blood, sampled 28 days after the second AZD1222 dose. These receptors originate from an adult who received the AZD1222 COVID-19 vaccine.

This sequence joins TRBV5-4 and TRBJ1-4, with unresolved D. The CDR3 runs 12 residues. V lost 4 bases and J 6 bases, leaving 7 bases between the germline ends. Germline V gene sequence: CDR1 SGHNT, CDR2 YYREEE (reference sequence). The CDR3 spells CASSRRDEKLFF. The CDR3 nucleotides read TGTGCCAGCAGCAGGAGGGATGAAAAACTGTTTTTT.

The chain's CDR3 is CASSLEYRLTGNTIYF. The CDR3 coding sequence is TGTGCCAGCAGCTTAGAGTACAGGCTTACTGGAAACACCATATATTTT. The genes are TRBV7-2 and TRBJ1-3; a weak D match, TRBD1 (5 bases). CDR3 length equals 16 residues. V shed 1 base and J shed 2 bases, with 12 bases lying between them. The germline V gene encodes CDR1 SGHTA and CDR2 FQGNSA.

The chain links TRBV27 to TRBJ2-1, with unresolved D. CDR3 length: 15 amino acids. Germline CDR1 and CDR2: MNHEY and SMNVEV (reference sequence). V lost 7 bases and J lost 3, with 16 bases in between. This chain's CDR3 is CASTRALGLYNEQFF. CDR3 DNA: TGTGCCAGCACAAGGGCGTTAGGTCTCTACAATGAGCAGTTCTTC.

CDR3 sequence reads: CAISGPQFPGPTTNYGYTF. The CDR3 DNA sequence: TGTGCCATCAGTGGGCCACAGTTTCCCGGGCCGACGACTAACTATGGCTACACCTTC. This chain joins TRBV10-3 and TRBJ1-2; unclear D gene. Between the trimmed V and J ends, which lost 4 bases and 0 bases, there was a span of 24 bases. This CDR3 region has 19 residues. Per the germline V gene, CDR1 is ENHRY and CDR2 is SYGVKD.